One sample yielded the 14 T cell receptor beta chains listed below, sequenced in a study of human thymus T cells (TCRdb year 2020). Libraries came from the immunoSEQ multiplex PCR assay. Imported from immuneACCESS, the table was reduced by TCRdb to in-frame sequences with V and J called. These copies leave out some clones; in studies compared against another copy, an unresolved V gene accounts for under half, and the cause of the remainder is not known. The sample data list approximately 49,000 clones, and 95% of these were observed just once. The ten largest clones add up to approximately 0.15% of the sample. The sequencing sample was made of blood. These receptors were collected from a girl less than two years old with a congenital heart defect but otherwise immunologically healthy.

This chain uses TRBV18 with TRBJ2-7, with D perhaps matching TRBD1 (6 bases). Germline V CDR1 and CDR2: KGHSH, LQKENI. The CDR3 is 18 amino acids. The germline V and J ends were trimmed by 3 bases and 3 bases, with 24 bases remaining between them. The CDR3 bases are TGTGCCAGCTCACCTCCGTCGGTGTACGGGACATCTTTCTACGAGCAGTACTTC. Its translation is CASSPPSVYGTSFYEQYF.

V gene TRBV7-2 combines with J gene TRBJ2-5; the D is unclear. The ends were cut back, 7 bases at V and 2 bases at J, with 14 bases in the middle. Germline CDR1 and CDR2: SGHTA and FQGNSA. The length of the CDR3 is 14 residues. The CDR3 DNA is TGTGCCAGCACCAACGCGCTGGAACAAGAGACCCAGTACTTC. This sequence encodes CASTNALEQETQYF.

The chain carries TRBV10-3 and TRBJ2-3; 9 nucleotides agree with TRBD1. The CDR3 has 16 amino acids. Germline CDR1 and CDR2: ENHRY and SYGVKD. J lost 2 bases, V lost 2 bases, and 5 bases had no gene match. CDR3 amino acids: CAISEAQGASTDTQYF. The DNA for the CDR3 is TGTGCCATCAGTGAGGCACAGGGGGCCTCCACAGATACGCAGTATTTT.

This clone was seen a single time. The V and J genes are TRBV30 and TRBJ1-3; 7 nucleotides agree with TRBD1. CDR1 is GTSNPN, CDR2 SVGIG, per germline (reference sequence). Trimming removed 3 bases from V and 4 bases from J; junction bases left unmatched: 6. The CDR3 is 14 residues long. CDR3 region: CAWRRQGSGNTIYF. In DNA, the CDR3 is TGTGCCTGGAGAAGACAGGGATCGGGAAACACCATATATTTT.

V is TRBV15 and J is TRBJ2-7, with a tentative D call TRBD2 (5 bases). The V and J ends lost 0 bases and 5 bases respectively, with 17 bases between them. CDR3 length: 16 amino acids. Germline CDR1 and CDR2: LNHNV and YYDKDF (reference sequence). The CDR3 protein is CATSRDVGRGLDEQYF. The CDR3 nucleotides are TGTGCCACCAGCAGAGACGTGGGTAGAGGGTTGGACGAGCAGTACTTC.

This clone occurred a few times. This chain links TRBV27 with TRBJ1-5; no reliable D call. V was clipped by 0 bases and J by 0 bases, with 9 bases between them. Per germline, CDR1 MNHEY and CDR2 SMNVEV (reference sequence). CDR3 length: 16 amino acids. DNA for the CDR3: TGTGCCAGCAGTTTATCGCGAACCGTTAGCAATCAGCCCCAGCATTTT. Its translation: CASSLSRTVSNQPQHF.

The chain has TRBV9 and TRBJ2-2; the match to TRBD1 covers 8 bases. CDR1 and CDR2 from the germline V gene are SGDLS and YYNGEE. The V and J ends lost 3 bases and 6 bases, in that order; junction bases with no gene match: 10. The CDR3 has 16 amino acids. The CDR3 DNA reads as TGTGCCAGCAGCGCACGGACAGGGAAGGAATCCGGGGAGCTGTTTTTT. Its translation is CASSARTGKESGELFF.

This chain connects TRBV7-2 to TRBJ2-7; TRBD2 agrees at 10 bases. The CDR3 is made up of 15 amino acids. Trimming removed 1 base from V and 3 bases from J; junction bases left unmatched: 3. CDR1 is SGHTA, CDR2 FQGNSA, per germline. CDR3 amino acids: CASSLGTSGLYEQYF. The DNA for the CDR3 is TGTGCCAGCAGCTTAGGGACTAGCGGTCTCTACGAGCAGTACTTC.

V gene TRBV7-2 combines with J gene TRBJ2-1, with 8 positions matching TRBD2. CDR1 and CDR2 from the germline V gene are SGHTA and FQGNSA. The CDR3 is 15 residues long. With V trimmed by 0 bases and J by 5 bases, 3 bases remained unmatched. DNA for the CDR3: TGTGCCAGCAGCTTAGCGACTAGCGCCCACAATGAGCAGTTCTTC. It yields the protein CASSLATSAHNEQFF.

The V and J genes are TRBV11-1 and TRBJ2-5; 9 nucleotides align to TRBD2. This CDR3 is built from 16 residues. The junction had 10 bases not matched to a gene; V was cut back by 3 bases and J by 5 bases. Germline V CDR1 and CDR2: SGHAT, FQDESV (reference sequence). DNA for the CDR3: TGTGCCAGCAGCTTGGGAGCGGGAGGCCCCAGGGAGACCCAGTACTTC. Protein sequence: CASSLGAGGPRETQYF.

The DNA of the CDR3 is TGTGCCAGCAGTAAGGTGGGGGCCAAAAACATTCAGTACTTC. This gives the protein CASSKVGAKNIQYF. The genes are TRBV25-1 and TRBJ2-4; D not certain. The germline V gene has CDR1 MGHDK and CDR2 SYGVNS. The CDR3 spans 14 residues. V dropped 5 bases and J dropped 1 base, with 9 bases sitting between them.

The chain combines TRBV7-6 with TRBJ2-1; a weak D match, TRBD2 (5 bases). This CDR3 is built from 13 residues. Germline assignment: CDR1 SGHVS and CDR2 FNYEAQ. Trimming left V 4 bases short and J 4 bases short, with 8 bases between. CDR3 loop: CASSWRAYNEQFF. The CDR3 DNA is TGTGCCAGCAGCTGGCGGGCATACAATGAGCAGTTCTTC.

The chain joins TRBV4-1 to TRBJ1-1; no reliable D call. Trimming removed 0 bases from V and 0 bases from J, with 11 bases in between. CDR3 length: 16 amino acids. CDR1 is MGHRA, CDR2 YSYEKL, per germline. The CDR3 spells CASSQDLLRLNTEAFF. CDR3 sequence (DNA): TGCGCCAGCAGCCAAGATCTTCTACGGTTGAACACTGAAGCTTTCTTT.

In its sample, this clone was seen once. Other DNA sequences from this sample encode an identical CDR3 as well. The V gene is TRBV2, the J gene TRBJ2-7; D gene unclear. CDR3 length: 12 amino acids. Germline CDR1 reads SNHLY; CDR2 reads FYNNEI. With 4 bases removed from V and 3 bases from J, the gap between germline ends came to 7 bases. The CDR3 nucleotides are TGTGCCAGCAGTGCGAACAGCTACGAGCAGTACTTC. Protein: CASSANSYEQYF.